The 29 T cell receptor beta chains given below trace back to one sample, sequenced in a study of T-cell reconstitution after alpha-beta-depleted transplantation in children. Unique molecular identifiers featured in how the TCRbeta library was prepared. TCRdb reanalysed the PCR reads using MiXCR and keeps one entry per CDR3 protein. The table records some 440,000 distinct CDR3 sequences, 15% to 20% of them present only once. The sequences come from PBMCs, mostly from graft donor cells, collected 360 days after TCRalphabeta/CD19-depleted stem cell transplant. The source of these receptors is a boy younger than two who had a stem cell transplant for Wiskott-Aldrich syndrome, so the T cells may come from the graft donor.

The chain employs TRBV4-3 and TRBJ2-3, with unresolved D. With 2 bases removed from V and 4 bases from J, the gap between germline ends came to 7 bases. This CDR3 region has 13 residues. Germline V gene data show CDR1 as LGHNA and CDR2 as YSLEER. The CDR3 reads CASSQLEADTQYF. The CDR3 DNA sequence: TGCGCCAGCAGCCAATTAGAGGCAGATACGCAGTATTTT.

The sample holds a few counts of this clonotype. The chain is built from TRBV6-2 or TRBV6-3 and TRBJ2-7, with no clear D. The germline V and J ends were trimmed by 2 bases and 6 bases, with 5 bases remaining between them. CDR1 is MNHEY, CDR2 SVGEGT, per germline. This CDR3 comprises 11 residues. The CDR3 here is CASSYTLEQYF. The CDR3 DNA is TGTGCCAGCAGTTACACCCTCGAGCAGTACTTC.

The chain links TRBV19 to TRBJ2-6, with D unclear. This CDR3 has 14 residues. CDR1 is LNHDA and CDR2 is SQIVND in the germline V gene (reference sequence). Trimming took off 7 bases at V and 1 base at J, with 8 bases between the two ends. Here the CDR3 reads CASTGVSGANVLTF. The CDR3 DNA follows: TGTGCCAGTACCGGTGTTTCTGGGGCCAACGTCCTGACTTTC.

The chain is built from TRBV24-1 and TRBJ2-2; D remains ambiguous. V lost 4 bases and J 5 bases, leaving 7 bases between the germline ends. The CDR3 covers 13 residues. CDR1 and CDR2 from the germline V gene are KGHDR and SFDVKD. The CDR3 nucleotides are TGTGCCACCAGTGACCCGCATACCGGGGAGCTGTTTTTT. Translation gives CATSDPHTGELFF.

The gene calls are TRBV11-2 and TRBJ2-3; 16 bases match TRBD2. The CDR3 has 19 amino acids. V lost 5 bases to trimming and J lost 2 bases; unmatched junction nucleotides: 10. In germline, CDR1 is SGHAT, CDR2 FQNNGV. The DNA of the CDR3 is TGTGCCAGCAGCCCCCTTGGGACTAGCGGGAGGGCCCACACAGATACGCAGTATTTT. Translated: CASSPLGTSGRAHTDTQYF.

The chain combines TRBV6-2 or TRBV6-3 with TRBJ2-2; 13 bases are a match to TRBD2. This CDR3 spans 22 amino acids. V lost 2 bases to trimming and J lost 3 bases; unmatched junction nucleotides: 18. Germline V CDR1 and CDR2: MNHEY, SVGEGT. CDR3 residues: CASSYPEQGAGLAGVDTGELFF. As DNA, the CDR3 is TGTGCCAGCAGTTACCCCGAACAGGGGGCAGGACTAGCGGGAGTCGACACCGGGGAGCTGTTTTTT.

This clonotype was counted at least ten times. The CDR3 loop reads CSAKTHYNEQFF. CDR3 nucleotides: TGCAGTGCAAAAACACACTACAATGAGCAGTTCTTC. The chain couples TRBV20-1 to TRBJ2-1, with no clear D. CDR1 and CDR2 (germline): DFQATT, SNEGSKA (reference sequence). The CDR3 has 12 amino acids. Between the trimmed V and J ends, which lost 6 bases and 3 bases, there was a span of 9 bases.

CDR3 nucleotides: TGCAGTGCTAGAGATAAGAATCACGAGCAGTACTTC. Translating it yields CSARDKNHEQYF. This chain uses TRBV20-1 with TRBJ2-7; unclear D gene. Germline CDR1 and CDR2: DFQATT and SNEGSKA (reference sequence). Trimming removed 0 bases from V and 5 bases from J, with 8 bases in between. CDR3 length: 12 residues.

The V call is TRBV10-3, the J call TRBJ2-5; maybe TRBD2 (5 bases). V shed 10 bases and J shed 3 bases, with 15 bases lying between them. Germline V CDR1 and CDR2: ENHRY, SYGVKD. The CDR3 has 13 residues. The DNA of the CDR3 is TGTGCCACCCAATTCCGGGAAGAAGAGACCCAGTACTTC. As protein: CATQFREEETQYF.

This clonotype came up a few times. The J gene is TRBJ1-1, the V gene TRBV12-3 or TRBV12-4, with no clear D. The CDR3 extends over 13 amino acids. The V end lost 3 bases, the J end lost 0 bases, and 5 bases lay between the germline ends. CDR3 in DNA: TGTGCCAGCAGTTTCGACGTGAACACTGAAGCTTTCTTT. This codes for CASSFDVNTEAFF.

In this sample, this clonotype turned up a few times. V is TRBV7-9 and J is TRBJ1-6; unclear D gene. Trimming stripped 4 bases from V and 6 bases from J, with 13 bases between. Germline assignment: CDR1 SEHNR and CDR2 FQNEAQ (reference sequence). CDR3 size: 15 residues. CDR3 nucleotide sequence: TGTGCCAGCAGCTCCATGCGCTTAGTTAATTCACCCCTCCACTTT. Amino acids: CASSSMRLVNSPLHF.

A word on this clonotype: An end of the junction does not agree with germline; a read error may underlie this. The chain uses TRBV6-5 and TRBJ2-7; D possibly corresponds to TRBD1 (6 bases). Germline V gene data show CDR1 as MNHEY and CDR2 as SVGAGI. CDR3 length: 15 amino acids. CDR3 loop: CSSSYRDTSSYEQYF. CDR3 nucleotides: TGTTCCAGCAGTTATCGGGACACTTCATCCTACGAGCAGTACTTC.

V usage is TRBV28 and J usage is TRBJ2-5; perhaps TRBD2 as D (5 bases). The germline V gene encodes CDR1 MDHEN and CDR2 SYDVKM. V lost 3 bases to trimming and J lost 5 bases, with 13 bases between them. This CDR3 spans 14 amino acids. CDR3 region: CASSFPRGWETQYF. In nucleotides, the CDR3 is TGTGCCAGCAGTTTCCCCCGGGGATGGGAGACCCAGTACTTC.

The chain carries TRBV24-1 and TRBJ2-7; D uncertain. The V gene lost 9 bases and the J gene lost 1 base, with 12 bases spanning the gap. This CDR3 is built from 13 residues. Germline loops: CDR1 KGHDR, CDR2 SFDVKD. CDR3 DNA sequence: TGTGCCACCGGTCAATCAGGATCCTACGAGCAGTACTTC. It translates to CATGQSGSYEQYF.

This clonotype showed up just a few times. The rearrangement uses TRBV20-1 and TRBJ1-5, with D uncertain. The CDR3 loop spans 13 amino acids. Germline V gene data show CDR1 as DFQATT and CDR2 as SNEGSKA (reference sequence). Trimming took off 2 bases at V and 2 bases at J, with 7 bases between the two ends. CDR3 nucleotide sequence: TGCAGTGCTAGAAGGCCAGGCAATCAGCCCCAGCATTTT. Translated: CSARRPGNQPQHF.

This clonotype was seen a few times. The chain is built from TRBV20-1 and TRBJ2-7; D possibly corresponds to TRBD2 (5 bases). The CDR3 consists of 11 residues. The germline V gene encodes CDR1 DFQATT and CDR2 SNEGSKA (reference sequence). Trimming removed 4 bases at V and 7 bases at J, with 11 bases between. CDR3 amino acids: CSATRVGEQYF. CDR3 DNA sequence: TGCAGTGCTACGCGGGTGGGAGAGCAGTACTTC.

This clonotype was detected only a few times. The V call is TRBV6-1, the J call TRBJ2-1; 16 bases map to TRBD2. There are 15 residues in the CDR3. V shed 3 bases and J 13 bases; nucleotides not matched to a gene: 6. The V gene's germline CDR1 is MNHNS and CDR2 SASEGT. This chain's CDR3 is CASSDLGLAGGPQFF. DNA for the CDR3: TGTGCCAGCAGTGACCTGGGACTAGCGGGGGGGCCCCAGTTCTTC.

In DNA form, the CDR3 reads TGTGCCATCAGTGTAAAGGCGGCGGGTAGCACAGATACGCAGTATTTT. This sequence encodes CAISVKAAGSTDTQYF. The chain employs TRBV10-3 and TRBJ2-3; tentative D call: TRBD2 (5 bases). The CDR3 has 16 amino acids. V shed 4 bases and J shed 0 bases, with 14 bases lying between them. Germline loops: CDR1 ENHRY, CDR2 SYGVKD.

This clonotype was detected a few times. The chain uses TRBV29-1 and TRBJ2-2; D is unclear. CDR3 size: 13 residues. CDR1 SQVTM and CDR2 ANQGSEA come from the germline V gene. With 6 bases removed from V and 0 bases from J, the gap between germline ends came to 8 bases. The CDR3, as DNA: TGCAGCGTCCGACCCCCGAACACCGGGGAGCTGTTTTTT. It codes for CSVRPPNTGELFF.

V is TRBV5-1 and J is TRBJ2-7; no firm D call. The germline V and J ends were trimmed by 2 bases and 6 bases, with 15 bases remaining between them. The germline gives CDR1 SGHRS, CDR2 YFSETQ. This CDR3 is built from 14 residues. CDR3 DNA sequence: TGCGCCAGCAGCTTCACAACGCCTAGTGGCGAGCAGTACTTC. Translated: CASSFTTPSGEQYF.

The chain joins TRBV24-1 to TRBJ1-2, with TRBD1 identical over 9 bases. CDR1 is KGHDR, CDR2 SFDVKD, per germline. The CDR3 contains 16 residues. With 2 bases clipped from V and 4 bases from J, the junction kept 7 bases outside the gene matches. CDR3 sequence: CATSDSTGGAGYGYTF. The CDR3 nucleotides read TGTGCCACCAGTGATTCAACAGGGGGCGCCGGCTATGGCTACACCTTC.

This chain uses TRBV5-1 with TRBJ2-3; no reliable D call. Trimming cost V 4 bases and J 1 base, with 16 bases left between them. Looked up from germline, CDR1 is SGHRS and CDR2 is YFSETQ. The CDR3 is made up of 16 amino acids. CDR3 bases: TGCGCCAGCAGCGGATGGTTTCCTGGGCGCACAGATACGCAGTATTTT. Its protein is CASSGWFPGRTDTQYF.

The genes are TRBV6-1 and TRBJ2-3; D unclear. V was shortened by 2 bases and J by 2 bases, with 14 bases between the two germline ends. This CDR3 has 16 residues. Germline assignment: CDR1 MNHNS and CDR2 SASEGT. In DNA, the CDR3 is TGTGCCAGCAGTGAATCTAGGGTGGGAAACACAGATACGCAGTATTTT. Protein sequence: CASSESRVGNTDTQYF.

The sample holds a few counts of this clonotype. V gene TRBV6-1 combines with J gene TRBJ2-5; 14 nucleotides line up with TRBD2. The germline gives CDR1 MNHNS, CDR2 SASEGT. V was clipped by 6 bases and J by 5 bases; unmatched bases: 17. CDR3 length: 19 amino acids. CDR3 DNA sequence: TGTGCCAGCAGGAAAACCGGGACTAGCGGGGGCAAGGGGCAGGAGACCCAGTACTTC. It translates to CASRKTGTSGGKGQETQYF.

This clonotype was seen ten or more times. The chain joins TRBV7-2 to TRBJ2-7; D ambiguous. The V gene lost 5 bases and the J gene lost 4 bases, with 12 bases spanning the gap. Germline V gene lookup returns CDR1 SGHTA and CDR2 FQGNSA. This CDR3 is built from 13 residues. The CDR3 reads CASSPRSAYEQYF. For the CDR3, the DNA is TGTGCCAGCAGCCCCCGATCAGCGTACGAGCAGTACTTC.

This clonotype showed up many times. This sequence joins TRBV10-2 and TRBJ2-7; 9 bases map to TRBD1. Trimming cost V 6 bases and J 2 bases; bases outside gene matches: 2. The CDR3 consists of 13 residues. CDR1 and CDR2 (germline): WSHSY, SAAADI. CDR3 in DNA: TGCGCCAGCAGGGGGACAGGGACCTACGAGCAGTACTTC. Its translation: CASRGTGTYEQYF.

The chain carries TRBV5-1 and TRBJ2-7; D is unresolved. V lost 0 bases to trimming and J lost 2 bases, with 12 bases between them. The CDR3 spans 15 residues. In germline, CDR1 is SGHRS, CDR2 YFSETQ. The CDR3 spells CASSLGDSLPYEQYF. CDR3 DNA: TGCGCCAGCAGCTTGGGGGATTCTCTACCCTACGAGCAGTACTTC.

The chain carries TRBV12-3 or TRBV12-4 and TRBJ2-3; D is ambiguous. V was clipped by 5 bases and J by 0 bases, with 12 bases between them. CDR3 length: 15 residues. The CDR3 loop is CASSRGFSSTDTQYF. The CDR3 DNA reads TGTGCCAGCAGTCGTGGGTTCTCTAGCACAGATACGCAGTATTTT.

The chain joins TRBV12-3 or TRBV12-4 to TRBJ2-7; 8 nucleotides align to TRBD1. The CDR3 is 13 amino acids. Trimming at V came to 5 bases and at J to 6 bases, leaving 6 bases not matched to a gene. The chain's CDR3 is CASSPVQGGEQYF. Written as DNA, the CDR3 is TGTGCCAGCAGTCCAGTACAGGGGGGCGAGCAGTACTTC.